These 20 T cell receptor beta chains were all obtained from the same sample, sequenced in a study of spatial heterogeneity in lung cancer. Findings and limits, study-wide: One measure, the expanded intratumoral alpha and beta TCR count, tracked tumor mutation counts.

Their antigen targets remain unknown. Documented time point: sample taken at primary tumor resection. TCRdb redid the calling of the 5' RACE reads with MiXCR, one entry per CDR3 protein. The sample yields 550 to 700 distinct CDR3 sequences, roughly 13% seen once. Specimen: lung tumor tissue, collected at surgery. The receptors were sampled from a male donor with early-stage non-small cell lung cancer.

This clonotype was recorded a few times. This may stem from a read error, because a much larger clone lies one nucleotide away. V usage is TRBV20-1 and J usage is TRBJ2-7; 10 bases agree with TRBD2. CDR3 length equals 16 residues. Germline assignment: CDR1 DFQATT and CDR2 SNEGSKA (reference sequence). CDR3 nucleotides: TGCGGTGCTAGAGATCTGGCTAGCGGGAGAGCCTACGAGCAGTACTTC. Protein product: CGARDLASGRAYEQYF.

This clonotype is medium-sized within its sample. The chain is built from TRBV9 and TRBJ1-2; 8 bases agree with TRBD1. Germline V CDR1 and CDR2: SGDLS, YYNGEE. The CDR3 has 16 residues. V was pared by 3 bases and J by 1 base, with 8 bases of the junction left unmatched. CDR3 protein: CASSASRGQVNYGYTF. In nucleotides, the CDR3 is TGTGCCAGCAGCGCGAGCAGGGGACAGGTTAACTATGGCTACACCTTC.

This clonotype was observed at least ten times. V is TRBV5-5 and J is TRBJ2-2, with D hard to call. Germline assignment: CDR1 SGHKS and CDR2 YYEKEE (reference sequence). V was clipped by 0 bases and J by 2 bases, with 8 bases between them. The CDR3 is 15 residues long. CDR3 coding DNA: TGTGCCAGCAGCTTGGGTAGCTCCAACACCGGGGAGCTGTTTTTT. It specifies CASSLGSSNTGELFF. Drawing the rest from reference TRBV5-5 and TRBJ2-2, the complete variable domain is DAGVTQSPTHLIKTRGQQVTLRCSPISGHKSVSWYQQVLGQGPQFIFQYYEKEERGRGNFPDRFSARQFPNYSSELNVNALLLGDSALYLCASSLGSSNTGELFFGEGSRLTVL.

This clonotype rates as medium-sized. The chain links TRBV7-9 to TRBJ2-3, with D unclear. Trimming shortened V by 2 bases and J by 4 bases, and 7 bases separated the two germline ends. CDR1 is SEHNR and CDR2 is FQNEAQ in the germline V gene (reference sequence). The CDR3 loop spans 13 amino acids. The CDR3 region is CASSLSGSDTQYF. CDR3 nucleotide sequence: TGTGCCAGCAGCTTATCTGGGTCAGATACGCAGTATTTT.

In its sample, this clonotype is medium-sized (0.01 to 0.1%). The V and J genes are TRBV2 and TRBJ1-4, with 7 bases identical to TRBD1. There are 15 residues in the CDR3. V lost 6 bases to trimming and J lost 0 bases; unmatched junction nucleotides: 4. Germline V lookup: CDR1 SNHLY, CDR2 FYNNEI. CDR3 DNA: TGTGCCAGCAGGGGGACAGCAGCAACTAATGAAAAACTGTTTTTT. Translation: CASRGTAATNEKLFF.

Comments on this clonotype: Possible read error: a much larger clone is one base away. V and J are TRBV5-8 and TRBJ2-7; D not resolved. The CDR3 loop spans 11 amino acids. Germline assignment: CDR1 SGHTS and CDR2 YDEGEE. The DNA of the CDR3 is TGTGTCAACACAGAGATCTACGAGCAGTACTTC. Amino acid sequence: CVNTEIYEQYF.

This clonotype rates as large (0.1 to 1%). This sequence joins TRBV5-5 and TRBJ2-7; D unclear. Germline values: CDR1 SGHKS, CDR2 YYEKEE (reference sequence). The CDR3 has 17 residues. V dropped 1 base and J dropped 1 base, with 18 bases sitting between them. CDR3 nucleotides: TGTGCCAGCAGCTTGCCCGGGTTCACCTCTCCGTCCTACGAGCAGTACTTC. Translating it yields CASSLPGFTSPSYEQYF.

This clonotype ranks as medium-sized. The V and J genes are TRBV20-1 and TRBJ2-1; 12 positions agree with TRBD2. Trimming took 6 bases from V and 10 from J; bases not matched to a gene: 7. The germline V gene encodes CDR1 DFQATT and CDR2 SNEGSKA (reference sequence). The length of the CDR3 is 13 residues. CDR3 protein: CSARLAGVEEQFF. CDR3 bases: TGCAGTGCCAGACTAGCGGGAGTAGAGGAGCAGTTCTTC.

This clonotype appeared a few times. This chain links TRBV11-2 with TRBJ2-3, with 7 positions matching TRBD2. CDR1 is SGHAT, CDR2 FQNNGV, per germline. V gave up 5 bases and J gave up 4 bases; unmatched junction bases: 12. This CDR3 contains 16 residues. As DNA, the CDR3 is TGTGCCAGCAGCCACCCGACTAGCAATCCCCCAGATACGCAGTATTTT. Translating gives CASSHPTSNPPDTQYF.

The chain combines TRBV7-2 with TRBJ2-7, with TRBD2 as a possible D gene (7 bases). Germline V gene data show CDR1 as SGHTA and CDR2 as FQGNSA. Deletions cut 1 base from V and 2 bases from J, with 18 bases between. There are 17 residues in the CDR3. The CDR3 region is CASSLDLGGTLTYEQYF. The DNA for the CDR3 is TGTGCCAGCAGCTTAGATTTGGGAGGGACACTAACCTACGAGCAGTACTTC.

The chain employs TRBV5-4 and TRBJ2-5; D is tentatively TRBD1 or TRBD2 (5 bases each). With 4 bases removed from V and 5 bases from J, the gap between germline ends came to 9 bases. This CDR3 comprises 12 residues. Germline values: CDR1 SGHNT, CDR2 YYREEE (reference sequence). The CDR3: CASSEGRETQYF. Written as DNA, the CDR3 is TGTGCCAGCAGCGAGGGGCGGGAGACCCAGTACTTC.

This clonotype showed up many times. The gene calls are TRBV29-1 and TRBJ2-3, with 9 positions matching TRBD1. The J segment lost 1 base and the V segment lost 3 bases, leaving 5 bases of the junction unmatched. Germline V CDR1 and CDR2: SQVTM, ANQGSEA. The CDR3 sequence is 15 residues long. The CDR3 reads CSVEGGQGGTDTQYF. The CDR3, as DNA: TGCAGCGTTGAGGGGGGACAGGGTGGCACAGATACGCAGTATTTT.

This clonotype appeared many times. V gene TRBV28 combines with J gene TRBJ2-5, with 7 bases that match TRBD1. V gave up 7 bases and J gave up 1 base; unmatched junction bases: 12. CDR1 is MDHEN, CDR2 SYDVKM, per germline. The CDR3 loop spans 16 amino acids. The CDR3 protein is CASTPGTGAPQETQYF. CDR3 in DNA: TGTGCCAGCACCCCGGGTACAGGGGCCCCCCAAGAGACCCAGTACTTC.

This clonotype is hyperexpanded. CDR3 DNA: TGTGCCAGCAGCAAACGGAACAGGGGGTCGAAGAACATTCAGTACTTC. Protein product: CASSKRNRGSKNIQYF. The chain joins TRBV21-1 to TRBJ2-4; the DNA was not used to check the table's D call, TRBD1. TRBV21-1 is an annotated pseudogene. This CDR3 spans 16 amino acids.

This clonotype was counted a few times. The chain combines TRBV30 with TRBJ1-2, with D uncertain. Germline V gives CDR1 GTSNPN, CDR2 SVGIG (reference sequence). This CDR3 comprises 12 residues. V was shortened by 1 base and J by 9 bases, with 12 bases between the two germline ends. DNA for the CDR3: TGTGCCTGGAGTGGGGGTGATCGGCGCTACACCTTC. It codes for CAWSGGDRRYTF.

In this sample, this clonotype is medium-sized. This sequence joins TRBV19 and TRBJ2-1; 8 bases agree with TRBD1. V gave up 1 base and J gave up 8 bases; unmatched junction bases: 7. Germline V lookup: CDR1 LNHDA, CDR2 SQIVND (reference sequence). The CDR3 contains 15 residues. The DNA of the CDR3 is TGTGCCAGTAGTATAGTCCAGGGGGCTCTGGATGAGCAGTTCTTC. Its protein is CASSIVQGALDEQFF.

Relative to its sample, this clonotype is medium-sized. This sequence joins TRBV10-3 and TRBJ2-2, with a weak D call TRBD2 (5 bases). The CDR3 covers 15 residues. V was pared by 3 bases and J by 7 bases, with 15 bases between. The germline V gene encodes CDR1 ENHRY and CDR2 SYGVKD. CDR3 nucleotide sequence: TGTGCCATCAGTGAACTGGATTCGGGGTACGGGGAGCTGTTTTTT. It is translated as CAISELDSGYGELFF.

This clonotype is deemed medium-sized (0.01 to 0.1%). The chain carries TRBV4-2 and TRBJ2-1, with 9 nucleotides matching TRBD2. The CDR3 consists of 16 residues. CDR1 is LGHNA and CDR2 is YNFKEQ in the germline V gene. Unmatched junction bases numbered 6, after V lost 0 bases and J lost 6 bases. The CDR3 here is CASSQDPGLAPNEQFF. The DNA of the CDR3 is TGTGCCAGCAGCCAAGATCCCGGACTAGCGCCCAATGAGCAGTTCTTC.

Within the sample, this clonotype is medium-sized. The genes are TRBV18 and TRBJ2-1, with 8 bases matching TRBD2. J was trimmed by 0 bases and V by 5 bases; bases with no gene match: 9. CDR1 KGHSH and CDR2 LQKENI come from the germline V gene. CDR3 size: 17 residues. CDR3: CASSSPLSGSSYNEQFF. CDR3 nucleotides: TGTGCCAGCTCATCCCCCCTCAGCGGGAGCTCCTACAATGAGCAGTTCTTC.

V is TRBV7-2 and J is TRBJ2-7; 11 nucleotides line up with TRBD2. CDR3 length: 15 amino acids. V shed 6 bases, J shed 0 bases, and the junction held 4 bases outside the gene matches. From germline, CDR1 is SGHTA and CDR2 FQGNSA. This chain's CDR3 is CASREGLAVSYEQYF. CDR3 coding DNA: TGTGCCAGCAGAGAGGGACTAGCGGTCTCCTACGAGCAGTACTTC.